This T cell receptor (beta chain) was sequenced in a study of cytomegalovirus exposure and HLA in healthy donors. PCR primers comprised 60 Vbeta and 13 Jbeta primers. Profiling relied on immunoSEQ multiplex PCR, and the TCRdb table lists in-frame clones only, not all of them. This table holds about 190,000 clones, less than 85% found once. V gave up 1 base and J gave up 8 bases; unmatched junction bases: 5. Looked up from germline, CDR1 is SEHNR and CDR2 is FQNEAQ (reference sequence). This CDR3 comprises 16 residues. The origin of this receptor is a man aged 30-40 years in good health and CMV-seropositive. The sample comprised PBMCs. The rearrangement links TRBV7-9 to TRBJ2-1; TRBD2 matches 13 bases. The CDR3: CASSLVGTSGKDEQFF. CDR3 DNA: TGTGCCAGCAGCTTAGTCGGGACTAGCGGGAAGGATGAGCAGTTCTTC.